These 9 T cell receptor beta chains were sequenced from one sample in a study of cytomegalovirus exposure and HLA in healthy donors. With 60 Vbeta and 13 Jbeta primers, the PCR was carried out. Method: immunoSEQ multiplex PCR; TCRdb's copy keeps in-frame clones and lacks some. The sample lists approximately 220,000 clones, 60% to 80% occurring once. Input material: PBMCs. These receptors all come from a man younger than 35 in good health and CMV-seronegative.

CDR3 sequence: CASSFGGQGTEAFF. CDR3 in DNA: TGTGCCAGCAGCTTTGGAGGGCAGGGAACTGAAGCTTTCTTT. The chain recombines TRBV7-9 with TRBJ1-1, with D perhaps matching TRBD1 (5 bases). In germline, CDR1 is SEHNR, CDR2 FQNEAQ (reference sequence). V dropped 3 bases and J dropped 5 bases, with 13 bases sitting between them. The CDR3 runs 14 residues.

CDR3 in amino acids: CASSHRTGNPGGNTIYF. CDR3 nucleotide sequence: TGTGCCAGCAGTCACAGAACAGGGAACCCTGGTGGAAACACCATATATTTT. The chain couples TRBV28 to TRBJ1-3; a possible D gene is TRBD1 (6 bases). Germline V gene data show CDR1 as MDHEN and CDR2 as SYDVKM. This CDR3 is built from 17 residues. V was clipped by 5 bases and J by 3 bases, with 20 bases between them.

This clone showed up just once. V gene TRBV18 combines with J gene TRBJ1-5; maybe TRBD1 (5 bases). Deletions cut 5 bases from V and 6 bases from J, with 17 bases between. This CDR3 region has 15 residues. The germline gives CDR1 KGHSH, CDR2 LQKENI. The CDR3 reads CASSSSGGNRQPQHF. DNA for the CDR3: TGTGCCAGCTCATCGTCGGGGGGTAATCGTCAGCCCCAGCATTTT.

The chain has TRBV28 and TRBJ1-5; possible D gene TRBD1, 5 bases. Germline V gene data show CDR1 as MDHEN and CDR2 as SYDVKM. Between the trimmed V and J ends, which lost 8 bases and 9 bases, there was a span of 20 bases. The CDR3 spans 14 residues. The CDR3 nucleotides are TGTGCCAGCCACTCGGGGGTCGGGGCGCGGCCCCAGCATTTT. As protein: CASHSGVGARPQHF.

For the CDR3, the DNA is TGTGCCAGCAGCTTGTGGCGTACTAGCTCCTACAATGAGCAGTTCTTC. It codes for CASSLWRTSSYNEQFF. The rearrangement uses TRBV5-8 and TRBJ2-1, with D possibly being TRBD2 (5 bases). Trimming removed 1 base from V and 0 bases from J, with 11 bases in between. The CDR3 covers 16 residues. Germline V gene lookup returns CDR1 SGHTS and CDR2 YDEGEE.

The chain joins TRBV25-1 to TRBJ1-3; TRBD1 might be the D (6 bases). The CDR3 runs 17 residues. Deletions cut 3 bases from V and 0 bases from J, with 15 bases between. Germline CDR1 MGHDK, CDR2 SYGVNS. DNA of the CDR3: TGTGCCAGCAGTGACCTGGGGACACCTTCCTCTGGAAACACCATATATTTT. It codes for CASSDLGTPSSGNTIYF.

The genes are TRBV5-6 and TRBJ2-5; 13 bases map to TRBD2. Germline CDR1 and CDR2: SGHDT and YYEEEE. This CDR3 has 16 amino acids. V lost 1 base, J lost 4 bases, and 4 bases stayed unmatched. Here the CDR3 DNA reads TGTGCCAGCAGCTTGATCCGACTAGCGGGAGGAGAGACCCAGTACTTC. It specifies CASSLIRLAGGETQYF.

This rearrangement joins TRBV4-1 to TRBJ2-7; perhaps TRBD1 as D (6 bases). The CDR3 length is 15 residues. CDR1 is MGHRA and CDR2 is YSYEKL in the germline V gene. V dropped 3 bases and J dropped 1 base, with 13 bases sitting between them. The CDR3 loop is CASSQDRTVSYEQYF. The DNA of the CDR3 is TGCGCCAGCAGCCAGGATAGGACAGTTTCCTACGAGCAGTACTTC.

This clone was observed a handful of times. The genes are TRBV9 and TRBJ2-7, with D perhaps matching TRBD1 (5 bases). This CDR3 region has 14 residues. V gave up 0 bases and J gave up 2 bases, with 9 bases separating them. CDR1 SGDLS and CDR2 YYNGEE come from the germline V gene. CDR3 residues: CASSVGGATYEQYF. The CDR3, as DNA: TGTGCCAGCAGCGTAGGTGGGGCGACCTACGAGCAGTACTTC.